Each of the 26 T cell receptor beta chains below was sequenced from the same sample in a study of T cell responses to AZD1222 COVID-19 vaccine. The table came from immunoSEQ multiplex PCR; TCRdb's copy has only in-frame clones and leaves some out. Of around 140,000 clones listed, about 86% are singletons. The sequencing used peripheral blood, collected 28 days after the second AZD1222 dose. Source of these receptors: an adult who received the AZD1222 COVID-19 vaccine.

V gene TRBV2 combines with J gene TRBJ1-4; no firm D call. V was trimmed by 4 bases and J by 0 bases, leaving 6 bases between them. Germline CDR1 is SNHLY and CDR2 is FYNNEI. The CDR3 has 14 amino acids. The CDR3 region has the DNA TGTGCCAGCAGTGCCCTGACAACTAATGAAAAACTGTTTTTT. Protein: CASSALTTNEKLFF.

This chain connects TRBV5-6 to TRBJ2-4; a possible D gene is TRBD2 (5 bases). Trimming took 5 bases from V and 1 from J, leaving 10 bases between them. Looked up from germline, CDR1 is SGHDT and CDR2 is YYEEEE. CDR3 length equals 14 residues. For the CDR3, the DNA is TGTGCCAGCAGTTCCCGGGGTGCCAAAAACATTCAGTACTTC. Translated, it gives CASSSRGAKNIQYF.

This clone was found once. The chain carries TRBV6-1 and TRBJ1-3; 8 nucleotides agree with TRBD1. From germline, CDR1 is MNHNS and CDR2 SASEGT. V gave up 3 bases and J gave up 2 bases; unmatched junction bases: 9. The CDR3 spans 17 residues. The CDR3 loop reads CASSDPPSGGPGNTIYF. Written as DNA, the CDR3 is TGTGCCAGCAGTGACCCCCCTTCAGGGGGCCCTGGAAACACCATATATTTT.

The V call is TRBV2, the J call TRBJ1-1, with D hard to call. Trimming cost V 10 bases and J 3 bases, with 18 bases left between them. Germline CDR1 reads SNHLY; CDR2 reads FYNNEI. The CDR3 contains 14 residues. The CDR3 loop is CAIQRLLGDTEAFF. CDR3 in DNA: TGTGCCATCCAGAGATTGCTTGGGGACACTGAAGCTTTCTTT.

This CDR3 reads CASSDPLRTASGNTIYF. DNA for the CDR3: TGTGCCAGCAGTGATCCCCTCCGGACAGCTTCTGGAAACACCATATATTTT. The chain carries TRBV6-1 and TRBJ1-3, with a possible D match to TRBD1 (6 bases). Trimming removed 3 bases from V and 1 base from J, with 16 bases in between. In germline, CDR1 is MNHNS, CDR2 SASEGT. The CDR3 sequence is 17 residues long.

CDR3 residues: CAWSVHGGYNEQFF. The CDR3 bases are TGTGCCTGGAGTGTTCATGGGGGGTACAATGAGCAGTTCTTC. V is TRBV30 and J is TRBJ2-1; possible D gene TRBD2, 6 bases. Per germline, CDR1 GTSNPN and CDR2 SVGIG (reference sequence). This CDR3 is built from 14 residues. Trimming removed 0 bases from V and 4 bases from J, with 10 bases in between.

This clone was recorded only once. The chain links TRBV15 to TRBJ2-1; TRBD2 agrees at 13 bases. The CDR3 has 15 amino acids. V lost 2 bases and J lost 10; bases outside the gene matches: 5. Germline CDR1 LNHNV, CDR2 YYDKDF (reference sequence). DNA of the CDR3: TGTGCCACCAGCAGACCTACTAGCGGGGGGGAAGAGCAGTTCTTC. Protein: CATSRPTSGGEEQFF.

The CDR3: CASSFPGGEAFF. DNA of the CDR3: TGTGCCAGCAGCTTCCCCGGGGGGGAAGCTTTCTTT. This chain connects TRBV5-6 to TRBJ1-1, with D maybe TRBD1 (5 bases). The V gene's germline CDR1 is SGHDT and CDR2 YYEEEE. The CDR3 extends over 12 amino acids. V was pared by 2 bases and J by 8 bases, with 10 bases between.

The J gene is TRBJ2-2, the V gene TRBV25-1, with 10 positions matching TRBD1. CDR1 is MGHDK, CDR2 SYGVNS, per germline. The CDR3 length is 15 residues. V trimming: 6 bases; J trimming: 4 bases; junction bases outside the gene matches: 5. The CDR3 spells CASSGQGGTTGELFF. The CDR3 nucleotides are TGTGCCAGCAGCGGACAGGGGGGAACCACCGGGGAGCTGTTTTTT.

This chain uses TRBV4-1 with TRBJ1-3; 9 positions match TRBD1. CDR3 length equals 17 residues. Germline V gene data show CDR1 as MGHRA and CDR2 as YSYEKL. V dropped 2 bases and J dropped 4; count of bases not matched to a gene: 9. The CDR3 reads CASSQFRTGAVGNTIYF. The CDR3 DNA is TGCGCCAGCAGCCAATTCAGGACAGGGGCGGTCGGAAACACCATATATTTT.

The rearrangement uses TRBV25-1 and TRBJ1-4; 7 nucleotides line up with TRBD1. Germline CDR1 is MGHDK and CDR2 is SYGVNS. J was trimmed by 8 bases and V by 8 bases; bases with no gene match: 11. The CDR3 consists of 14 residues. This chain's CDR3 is CASSVRGVGEKLFF. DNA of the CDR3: TGTGCCAGCTCAGTCAGGGGGGTTGGAGAAAAACTGTTTTTT. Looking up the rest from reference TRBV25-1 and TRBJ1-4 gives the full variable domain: EADIYQTPRYLVIGTGKKITLECSQTMGHDKMYWYQQDPGMELHLIHYSYGVNSTEKGDLSSESTVSRIRTEHFPLTLESARPSHTSQYLCASSVRGVGEKLFFGSGTQLSVL.

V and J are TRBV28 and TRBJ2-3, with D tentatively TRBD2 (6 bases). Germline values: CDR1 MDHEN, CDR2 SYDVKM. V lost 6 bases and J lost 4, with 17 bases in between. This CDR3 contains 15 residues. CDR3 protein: CASSPTGGGADTQYF. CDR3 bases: TGTGCCAGCAGCCCCACAGGAGGCGGGGCAGATACGCAGTATTTT.

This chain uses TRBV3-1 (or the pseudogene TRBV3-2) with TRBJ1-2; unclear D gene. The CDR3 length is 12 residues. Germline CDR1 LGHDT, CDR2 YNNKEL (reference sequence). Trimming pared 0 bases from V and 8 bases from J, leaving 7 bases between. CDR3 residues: CASSQDGPGYTF. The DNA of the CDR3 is TGTGCCAGCAGCCAAGATGGGCCCGGCTACACCTTC.

The CDR3 is CASSLGTAPNEKLFF. The CDR3 nucleotides are TGCGCCAGCAGCTTGGGGACAGCCCCAAATGAAAAACTGTTTTTT. J is TRBJ1-4 and V is TRBV5-1; TRBD1 might be the D (6 bases). There are 15 residues in the CDR3. V shed 0 bases and J shed 5 bases, with 11 bases lying between them. CDR1 and CDR2 from the germline V gene are SGHRS and YFSETQ.

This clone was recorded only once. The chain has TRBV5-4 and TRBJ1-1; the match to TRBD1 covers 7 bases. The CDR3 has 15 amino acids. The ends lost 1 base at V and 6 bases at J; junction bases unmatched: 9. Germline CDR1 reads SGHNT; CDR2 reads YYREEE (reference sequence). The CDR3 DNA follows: TGTGCCAGCAGCTTGAGAGGGGGAGGGGGCGCTGAAGCTTTCTTT. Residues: CASSLRGGGGAEAFF.

CDR3 sequence: CATSRDFGELFF. The CDR3 DNA sequence: TGTGCCACCAGCAGAGATTTCGGGGAGCTGTTTTTT. The chain uses TRBV15 and TRBJ2-2; no clear D gene. Trimming took 0 bases from V and 7 from J, leaving 3 bases between them. The CDR3 is 12 amino acids. From germline, CDR1 is LNHNV and CDR2 YYDKDF (reference sequence).

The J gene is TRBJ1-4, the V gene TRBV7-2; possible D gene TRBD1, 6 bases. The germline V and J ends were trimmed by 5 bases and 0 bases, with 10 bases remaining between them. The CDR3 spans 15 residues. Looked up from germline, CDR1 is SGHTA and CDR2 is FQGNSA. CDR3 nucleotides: TGTGCCAGCAGCGTAGACAGGTCAACTAATGAAAAACTGTTTTTT. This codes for CASSVDRSTNEKLFF.

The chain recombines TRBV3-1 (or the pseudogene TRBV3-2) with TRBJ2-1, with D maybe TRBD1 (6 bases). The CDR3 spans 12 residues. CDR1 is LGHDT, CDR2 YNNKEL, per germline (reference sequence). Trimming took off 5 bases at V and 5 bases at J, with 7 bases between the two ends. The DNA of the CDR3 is TGTGCCAGCAGCTGGGGGCACAATGAGCAGTTCTTC. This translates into CASSWGHNEQFF.

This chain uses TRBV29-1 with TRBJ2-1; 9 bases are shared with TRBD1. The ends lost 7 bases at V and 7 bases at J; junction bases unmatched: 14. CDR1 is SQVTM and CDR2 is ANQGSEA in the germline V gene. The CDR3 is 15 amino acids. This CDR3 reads CSATGTGRERNEQFF. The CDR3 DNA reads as TGCAGCGCGACCGGGACAGGGAGGGAAAGGAATGAGCAGTTCTTC.

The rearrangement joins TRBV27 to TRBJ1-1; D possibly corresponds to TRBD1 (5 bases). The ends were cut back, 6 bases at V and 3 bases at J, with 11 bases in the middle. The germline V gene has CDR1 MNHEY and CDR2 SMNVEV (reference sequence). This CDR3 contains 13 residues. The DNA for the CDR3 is TGTGCCAGCAGGTATTGGGGGGACACTGAAGCTTTCTTT. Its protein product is CASRYWGDTEAFF.

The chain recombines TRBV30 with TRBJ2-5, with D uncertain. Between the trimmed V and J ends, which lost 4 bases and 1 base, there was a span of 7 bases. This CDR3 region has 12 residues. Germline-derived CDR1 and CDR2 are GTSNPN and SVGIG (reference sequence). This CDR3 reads CAWTGFQETQYF. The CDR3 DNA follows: TGTGCCTGGACAGGTTTCCAAGAGACCCAGTACTTC.

This CDR3 reads CASSENRNYGYTF. In DNA form, the CDR3 reads TGTGCCAGCAGTGAAAACAGGAACTATGGCTACACCTTC. The chain joins TRBV6-1 to TRBJ1-2, with D tentatively TRBD1 (5 bases). The CDR3 is 13 residues long. Trimming removed 2 bases at V and 2 bases at J, with 6 bases between. In germline, CDR1 is MNHNS, CDR2 SASEGT.

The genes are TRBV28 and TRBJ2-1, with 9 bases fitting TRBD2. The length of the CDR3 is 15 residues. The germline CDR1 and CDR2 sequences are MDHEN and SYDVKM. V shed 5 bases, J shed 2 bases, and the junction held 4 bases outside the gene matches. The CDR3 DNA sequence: TGTGCCAGCAGTCAGAGCGGGGGGACCTACAATGAGCAGTTCTTC. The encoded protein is CASSQSGGTYNEQFF.

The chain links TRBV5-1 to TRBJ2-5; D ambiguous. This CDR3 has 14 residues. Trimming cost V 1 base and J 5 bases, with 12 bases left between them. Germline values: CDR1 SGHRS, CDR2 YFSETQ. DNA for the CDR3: TGCGCCAGCAGCTTGAATCCGGCCCAGGAGACCCAGTACTTC. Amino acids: CASSLNPAQETQYF. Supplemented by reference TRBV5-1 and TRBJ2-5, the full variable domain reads KAGVTQTPRYLIKTRGQQVTLSCSPISGHRSVSWYQQTPGQGLQFLFEYFSETQRNKGNFPGRFSGRQFSNSRSEMNVSTLELGDSALYLCASSLNPAQETQYFGPGTRLLVL.

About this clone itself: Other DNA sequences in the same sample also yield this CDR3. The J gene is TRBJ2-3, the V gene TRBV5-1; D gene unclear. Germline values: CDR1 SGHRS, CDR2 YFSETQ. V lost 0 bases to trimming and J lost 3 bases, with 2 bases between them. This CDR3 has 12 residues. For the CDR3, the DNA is TGCGCCAGCAGCTTGGATACAGATACGCAGTATTTT. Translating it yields CASSLDTDTQYF. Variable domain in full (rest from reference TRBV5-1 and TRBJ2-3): KAGVTQTPRYLIKTRGQQVTLSCSPISGHRSVSWYQQTPGQGLQFLFEYFSETQRNKGNFPGRFSGRQFSNSRSEMNVSTLELGDSALYLCASSLDTDTQYFGPGTRLTVL.

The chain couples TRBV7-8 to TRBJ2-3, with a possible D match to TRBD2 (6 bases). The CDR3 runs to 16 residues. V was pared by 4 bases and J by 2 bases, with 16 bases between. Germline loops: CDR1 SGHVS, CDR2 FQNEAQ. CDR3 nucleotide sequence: TGTGCCAGCAGCTCGCCACCGGGACTCCACACAGATACGCAGTATTTT. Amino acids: CASSSPPGLHTDTQYF. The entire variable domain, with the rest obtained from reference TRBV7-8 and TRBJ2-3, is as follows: GAGVSQSPRYKVAKRGQDVALRCDPISGHVSLFWYQQALGQGPEFLTYFQNEAQLDKSGLPSDRFFAERPEGSVSTLKIQRTQQEDSAVYLCASSSPPGLHTDTQYFGPGTRLTVL.